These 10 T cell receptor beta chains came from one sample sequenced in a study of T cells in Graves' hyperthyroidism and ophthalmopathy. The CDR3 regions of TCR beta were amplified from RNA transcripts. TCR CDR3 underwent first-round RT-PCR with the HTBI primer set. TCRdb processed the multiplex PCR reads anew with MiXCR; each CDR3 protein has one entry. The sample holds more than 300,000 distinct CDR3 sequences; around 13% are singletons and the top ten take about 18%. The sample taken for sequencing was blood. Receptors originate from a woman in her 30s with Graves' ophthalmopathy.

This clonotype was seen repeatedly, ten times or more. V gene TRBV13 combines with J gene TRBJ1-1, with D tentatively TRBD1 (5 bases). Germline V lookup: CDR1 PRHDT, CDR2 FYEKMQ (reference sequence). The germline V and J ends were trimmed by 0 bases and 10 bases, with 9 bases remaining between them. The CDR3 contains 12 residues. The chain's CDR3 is CASSLGFQGAFF. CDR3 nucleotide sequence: TGTGCCAGCAGCTTAGGGTTTCAGGGAGCTTTCTTT.

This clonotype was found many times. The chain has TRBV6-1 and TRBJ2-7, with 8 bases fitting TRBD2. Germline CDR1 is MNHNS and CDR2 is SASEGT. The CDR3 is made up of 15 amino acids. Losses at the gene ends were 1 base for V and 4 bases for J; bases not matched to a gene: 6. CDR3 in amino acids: CASSEGQRGRYEQYF. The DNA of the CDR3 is TGTGCCAGCAGTGAAGGCCAGCGGGGGAGATACGAGCAGTACTTC.

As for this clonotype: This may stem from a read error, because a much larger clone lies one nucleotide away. The CDR3 DNA reads as TGCAGCGTTGAGGGCGGGGACTACGAGCAGTACTTC. It specifies CSVEGGDYEQYF. The gene calls are TRBV29-1 and TRBJ2-7, with D perhaps matching TRBD2 (6 bases). Germline V gene data show CDR1 as SQVTM and CDR2 as ANQGSEA. Trimming took off 3 bases at V and 3 bases at J, with 9 bases between the two ends. The CDR3 sequence is 12 residues long.

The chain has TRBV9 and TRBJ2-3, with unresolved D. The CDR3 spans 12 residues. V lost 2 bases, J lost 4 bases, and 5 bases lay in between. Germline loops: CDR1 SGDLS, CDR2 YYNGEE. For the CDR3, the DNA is TGTGCCAGCAGCGTTCATCCAGATACGCAGTATTTT. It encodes CASSVHPDTQYF.

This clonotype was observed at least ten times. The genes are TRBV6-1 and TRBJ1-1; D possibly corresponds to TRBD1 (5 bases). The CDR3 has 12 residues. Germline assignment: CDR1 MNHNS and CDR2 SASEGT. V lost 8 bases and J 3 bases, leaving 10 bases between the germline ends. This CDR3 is CASGEGHTEAFF. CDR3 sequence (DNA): TGTGCCAGCGGGGAGGGGCACACTGAAGCTTTCTTT.

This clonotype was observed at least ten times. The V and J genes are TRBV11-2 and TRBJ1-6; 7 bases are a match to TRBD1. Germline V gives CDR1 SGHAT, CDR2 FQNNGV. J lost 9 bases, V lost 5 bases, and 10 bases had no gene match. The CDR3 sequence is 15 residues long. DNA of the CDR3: TGTGCCAGCAGCCCCTCGACAGGGTTGCGTTCACCCCTCCACTTT. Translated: CASSPSTGLRSPLHF.

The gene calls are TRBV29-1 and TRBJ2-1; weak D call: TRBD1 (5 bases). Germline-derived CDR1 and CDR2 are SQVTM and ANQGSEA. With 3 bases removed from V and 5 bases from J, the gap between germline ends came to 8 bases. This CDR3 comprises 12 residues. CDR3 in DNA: TGCAGCGTTGACCGACAGCACAATGAGCAGTTCTTC. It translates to CSVDRQHNEQFF.

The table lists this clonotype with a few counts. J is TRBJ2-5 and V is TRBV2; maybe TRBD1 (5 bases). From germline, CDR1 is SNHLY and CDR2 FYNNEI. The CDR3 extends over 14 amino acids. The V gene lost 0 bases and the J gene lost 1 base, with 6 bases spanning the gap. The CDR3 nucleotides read TGTGCCAGCAGTGAAGCGGGGCCCCAAGAGACCCAGTACTTC. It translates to CASSEAGPQETQYF.

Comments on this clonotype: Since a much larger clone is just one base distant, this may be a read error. The CDR3 protein is CATSLGAYNEQFF. CDR3 sequence (DNA): TGTGCCACCAGCCTGGGGGCCTACAATGAGCAGTTCTTC. This chain connects TRBV24-1 to TRBJ2-1; D tentatively reads TRBD1 or TRBD2 (5 bases each). Trimming took off 7 bases at V and 2 bases at J, with 8 bases between the two ends. CDR3 size: 13 residues. Germline V gene sequence: CDR1 KGHDR, CDR2 SFDVKD.

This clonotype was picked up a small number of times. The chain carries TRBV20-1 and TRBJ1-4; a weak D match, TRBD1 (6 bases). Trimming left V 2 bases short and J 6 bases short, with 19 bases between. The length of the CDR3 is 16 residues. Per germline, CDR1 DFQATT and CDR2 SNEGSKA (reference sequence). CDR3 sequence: CSARNPVGGGYEKLFF. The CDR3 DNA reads TGCAGTGCTAGAAACCCCGTTGGAGGGGGTTATGAAAAACTGTTTTTT.